This T cell receptor beta chain was documented in a study of cytomegalovirus exposure and HLA in healthy donors. There are 14 residues in the CDR3. V gave up 9 bases and J gave up 4 bases; unmatched junction bases: 8. Germline CDR1 is WSHSY and CDR2 is SAAADI. The study's findings and limits: Highly shared variants forming one cluster were likely a sequencing artifact. Some V segments, including TRBV6-2 and TRBV6-3, were excluded as indistinguishable.

In this sample, this clone turned up once. Its target is not known. The PCR used 60 Vbeta and 13 Jbeta primers. Profiled with immunoSEQ multiplex PCR; TCRdb holds only in-frame clones, not every one. The data show about 200,000 clones, roughly four fifths seen once. The sequence was collected from a man aged 25 to 40 in good health and CMV-seronegative. The chain employs TRBV10-2 and TRBJ2-1; TRBD2 matches 8 bases. The material sequenced was PBMCs. DNA for the CDR3: TGCGCCAGTGGACTAGCAGGAGGGTACAATGAGCAGTTCTTC. Protein: CASGLAGGYNEQFF.